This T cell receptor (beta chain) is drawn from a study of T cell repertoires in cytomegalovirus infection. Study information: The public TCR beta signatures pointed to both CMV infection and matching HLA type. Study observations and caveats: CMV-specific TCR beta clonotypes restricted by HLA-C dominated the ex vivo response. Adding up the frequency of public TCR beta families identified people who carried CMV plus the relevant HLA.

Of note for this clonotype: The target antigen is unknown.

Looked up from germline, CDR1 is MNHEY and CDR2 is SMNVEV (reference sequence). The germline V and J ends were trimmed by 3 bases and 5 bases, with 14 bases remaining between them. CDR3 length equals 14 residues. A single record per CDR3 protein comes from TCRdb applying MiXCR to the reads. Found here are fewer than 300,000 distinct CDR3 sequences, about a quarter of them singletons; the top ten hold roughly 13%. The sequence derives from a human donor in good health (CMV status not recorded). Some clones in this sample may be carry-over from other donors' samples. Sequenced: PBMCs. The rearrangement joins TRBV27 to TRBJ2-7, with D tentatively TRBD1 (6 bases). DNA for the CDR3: TGTGCCAGCAGTTTTACCGGGACAAGCCACGAGCAGTACTTC. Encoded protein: CASSFTGTSHEQYF.